This T cell receptor beta chain stems from a study of blood T cell repertoires in COVID-19. Study at large: There were acute and convalescent COVID-19 samples, and they came from the United States, Italy and Spain. PBMCs, B-cell-depleted T cells, or T cells provided the cDNA or gDNA that made up the material.

Repertoires were generated with immunoSEQ multiplex PCR, while TCRdb's copy carries only in-frame clones and drops some. This sample has about 280,000 clones, with roughly 80% found just once. Ages ranged from about 18 to 90 years, with residence in 20 to 30 US areas. Participant-given clinical history determined each cohort assignment. CDR1 is SGHTA and CDR2 is FQGNSA in the germline V gene. Germline trimming cut 4 bases from V and 4 bases from J; bases unmatched to any gene: 7. The CDR3 length is 15 residues. Sequenced: PBMCs or T cells enriched from blood (not recorded which). This clonotype originated in a man in his forties who had been exposed to COVID-19. The rearrangement uses TRBV7-2 and TRBJ1-5; 7 nucleotides match TRBD1. The CDR3 nucleotides are TGTGCCAGCAGCTCCTGGGACAGAACGAATCAGCCCCAGCATTTT. It codes for CASSSWDRTNQPQHF.